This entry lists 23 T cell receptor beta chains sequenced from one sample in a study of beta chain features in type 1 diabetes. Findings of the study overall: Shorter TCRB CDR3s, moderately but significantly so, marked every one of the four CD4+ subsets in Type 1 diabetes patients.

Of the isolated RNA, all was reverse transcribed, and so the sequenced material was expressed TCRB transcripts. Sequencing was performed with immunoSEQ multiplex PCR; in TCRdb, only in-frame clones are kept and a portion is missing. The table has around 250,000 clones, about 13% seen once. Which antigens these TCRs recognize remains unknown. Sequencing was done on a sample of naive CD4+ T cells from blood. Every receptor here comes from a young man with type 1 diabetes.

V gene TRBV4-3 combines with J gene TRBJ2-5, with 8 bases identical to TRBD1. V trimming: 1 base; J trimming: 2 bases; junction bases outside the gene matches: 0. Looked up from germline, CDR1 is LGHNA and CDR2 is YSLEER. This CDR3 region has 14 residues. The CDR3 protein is CASSQGTGQETQYF. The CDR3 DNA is TGCGCCAGCAGCCAAGGGACAGGGCAAGAGACCCAGTACTTC.

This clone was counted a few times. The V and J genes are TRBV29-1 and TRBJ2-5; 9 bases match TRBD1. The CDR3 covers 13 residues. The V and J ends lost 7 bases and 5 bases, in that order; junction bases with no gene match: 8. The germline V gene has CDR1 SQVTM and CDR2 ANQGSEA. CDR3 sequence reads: CSEITGGRETQYF. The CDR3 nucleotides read TGCAGCGAGATTACAGGGGGCCGGGAGACCCAGTACTTC.

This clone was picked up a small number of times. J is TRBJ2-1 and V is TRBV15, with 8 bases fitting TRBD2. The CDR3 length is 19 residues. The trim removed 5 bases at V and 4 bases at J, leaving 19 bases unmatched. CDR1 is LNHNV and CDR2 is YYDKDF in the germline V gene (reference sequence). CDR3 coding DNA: TGTGCCACCAGCTTATCAAAAGACGCGGGAGGTCAAAGGTACAATGAGCAGTTCTTC. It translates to CATSLSKDAGGQRYNEQFF.

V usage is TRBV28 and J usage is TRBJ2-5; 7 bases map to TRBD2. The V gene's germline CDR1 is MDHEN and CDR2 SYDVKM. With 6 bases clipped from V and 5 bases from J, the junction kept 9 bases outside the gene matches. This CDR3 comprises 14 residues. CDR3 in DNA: TGTGCCAGCAGCTCAGTCGGGGGGAGGGAGACCCAGTACTTC. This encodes CASSSVGGRETQYF.

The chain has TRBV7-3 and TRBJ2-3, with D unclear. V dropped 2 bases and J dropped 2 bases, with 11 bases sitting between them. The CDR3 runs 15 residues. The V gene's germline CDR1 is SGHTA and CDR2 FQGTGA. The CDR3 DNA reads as TGTGCCAGCAGCTTAGGGCCGGTCACCACAGATACGCAGTATTTT. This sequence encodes CASSLGPVTTDTQYF. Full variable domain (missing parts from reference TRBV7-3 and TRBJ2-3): GAGVSQTPSNKVTEKGKYVELRCDPISGHTALYWYRQSLGQGPEFLIYFQGTGAADDSGLPNDRFFAVRPEGSVSTLKIQRTERGDSAVYLCASSLGPVTTDTQYFGPGTRLTVL.

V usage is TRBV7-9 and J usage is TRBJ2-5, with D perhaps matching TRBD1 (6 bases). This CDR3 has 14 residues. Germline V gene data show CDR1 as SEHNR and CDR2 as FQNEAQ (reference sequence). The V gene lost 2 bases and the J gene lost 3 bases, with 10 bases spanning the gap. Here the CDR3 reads CASSLPSGEETQYF. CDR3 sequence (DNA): TGTGCCAGCAGCTTACCATCAGGGGAAGAGACCCAGTACTTC.

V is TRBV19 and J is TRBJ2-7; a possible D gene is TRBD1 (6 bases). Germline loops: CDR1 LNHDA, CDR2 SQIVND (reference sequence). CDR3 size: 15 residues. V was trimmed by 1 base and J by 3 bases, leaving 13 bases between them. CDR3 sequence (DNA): TGTGCCAGTAGTATAGGCAGGGGTGTGTTCTACGAGCAGTACTTC. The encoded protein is CASSIGRGVFYEQYF.

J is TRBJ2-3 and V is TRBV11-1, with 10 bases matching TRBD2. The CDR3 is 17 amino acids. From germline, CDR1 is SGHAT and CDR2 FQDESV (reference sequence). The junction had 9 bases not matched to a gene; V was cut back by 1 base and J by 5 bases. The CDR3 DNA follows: TGTGCCAGCAGCTTAGGGTCGAGCGGGAGGGCCAGAGATACGCAGTATTTT. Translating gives CASSLGSSGRARDTQYF.

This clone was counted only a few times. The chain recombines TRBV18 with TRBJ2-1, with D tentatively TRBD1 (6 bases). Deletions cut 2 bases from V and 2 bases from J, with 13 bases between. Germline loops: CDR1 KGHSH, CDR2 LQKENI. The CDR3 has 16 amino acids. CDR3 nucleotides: TGTGCCAGCTCACCAATACAGGGTATCGCCTACAATGAGCAGTTCTTC. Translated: CASSPIQGIAYNEQFF.

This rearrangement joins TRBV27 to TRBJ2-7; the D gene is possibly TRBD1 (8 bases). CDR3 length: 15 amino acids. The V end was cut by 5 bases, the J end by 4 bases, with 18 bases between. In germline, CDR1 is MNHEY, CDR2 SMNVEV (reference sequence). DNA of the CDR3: TGTGCCAGCAGTACAGGACAGGGCGGGGGTTACGAGCAGTACTTC. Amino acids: CASSTGQGGGYEQYF.

The CDR3 nucleotides are TGTGCCAGCAATAGAGGGCCTGGGGCCAACGTCCTGACTTTC. Amino acid sequence: CASNRGPGANVLTF. The rearrangement links TRBV7-3 to TRBJ2-6, with D perhaps TRBD2 (5 bases). Per the germline V gene, CDR1 is SGHTA and CDR2 is FQGTGA. The CDR3 runs 14 residues. Trimming took off 7 bases at V and 2 bases at J, with 9 bases between the two ends.

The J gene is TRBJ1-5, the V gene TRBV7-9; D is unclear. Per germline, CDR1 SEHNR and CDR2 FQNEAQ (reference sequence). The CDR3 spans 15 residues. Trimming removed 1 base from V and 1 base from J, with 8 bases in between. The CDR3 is CASSLEAGSNQPQHF. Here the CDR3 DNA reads TGTGCCAGCAGCTTAGAGGCGGGGAGCAATCAGCCCCAGCATTTT.

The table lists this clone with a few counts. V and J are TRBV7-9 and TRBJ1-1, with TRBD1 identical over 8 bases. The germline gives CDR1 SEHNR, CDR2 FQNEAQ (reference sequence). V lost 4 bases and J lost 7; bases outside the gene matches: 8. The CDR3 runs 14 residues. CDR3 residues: CASSSRDRRLEAFF. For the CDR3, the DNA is TGTGCCAGCAGCTCCAGGGACAGGCGTCTTGAAGCTTTCTTT.

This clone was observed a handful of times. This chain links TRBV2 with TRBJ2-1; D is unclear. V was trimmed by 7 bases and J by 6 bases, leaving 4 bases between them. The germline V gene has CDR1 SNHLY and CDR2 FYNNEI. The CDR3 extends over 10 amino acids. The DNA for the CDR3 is TGTGCCAGCACGGGCAATGAGCAGTTCTTC. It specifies CASTGNEQFF.

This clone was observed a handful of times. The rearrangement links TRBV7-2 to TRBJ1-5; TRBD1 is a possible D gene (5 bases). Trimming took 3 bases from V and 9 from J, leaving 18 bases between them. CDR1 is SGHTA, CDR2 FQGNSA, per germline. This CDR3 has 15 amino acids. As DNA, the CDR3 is TGTGCCAGCAGCTTTGGCAGGGTAACCTCCGGGCCCCAGCATTTT. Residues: CASSFGRVTSGPQHF.

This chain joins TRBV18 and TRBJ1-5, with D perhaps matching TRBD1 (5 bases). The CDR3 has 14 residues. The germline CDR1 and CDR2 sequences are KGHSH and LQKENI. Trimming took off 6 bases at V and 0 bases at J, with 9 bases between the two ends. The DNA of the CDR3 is TGTGCCAGCTCGGATCAGGGTAGCAATCAGCCCCAGCATTTT. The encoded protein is CASSDQGSNQPQHF.

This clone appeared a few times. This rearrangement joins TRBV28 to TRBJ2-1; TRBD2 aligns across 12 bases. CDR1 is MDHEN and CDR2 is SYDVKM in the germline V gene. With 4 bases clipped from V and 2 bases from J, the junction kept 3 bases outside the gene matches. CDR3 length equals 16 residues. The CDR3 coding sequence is TGTGCCAGCAGTTCGACTAGCGGGAGACCCTACAATGAGCAGTTCTTC. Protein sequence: CASSSTSGRPYNEQFF.

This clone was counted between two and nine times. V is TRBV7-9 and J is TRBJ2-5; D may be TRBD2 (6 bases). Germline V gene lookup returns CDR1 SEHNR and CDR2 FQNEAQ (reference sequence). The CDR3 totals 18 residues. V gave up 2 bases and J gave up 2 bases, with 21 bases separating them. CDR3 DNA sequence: TGTGCCAGCAGCTTAATCGGGGGTACACCCTCGCGACAAGAGACCCAGTACTTC. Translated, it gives CASSLIGGTPSRQETQYF.

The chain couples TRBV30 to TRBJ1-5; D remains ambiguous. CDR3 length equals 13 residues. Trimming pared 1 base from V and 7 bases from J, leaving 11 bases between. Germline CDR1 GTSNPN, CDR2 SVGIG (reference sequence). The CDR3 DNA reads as TGTGCCTGGAGTGGGAGGTCGGACCAGCCCCAGCATTTT. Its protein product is CAWSGRSDQPQHF.

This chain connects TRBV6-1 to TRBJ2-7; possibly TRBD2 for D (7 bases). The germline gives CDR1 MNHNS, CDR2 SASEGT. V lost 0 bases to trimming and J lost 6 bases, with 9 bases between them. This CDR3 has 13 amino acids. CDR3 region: CASSEAGGAEQYF. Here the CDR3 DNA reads TGTGCCAGCAGTGAAGCTGGGGGGGCCGAGCAGTACTTC.

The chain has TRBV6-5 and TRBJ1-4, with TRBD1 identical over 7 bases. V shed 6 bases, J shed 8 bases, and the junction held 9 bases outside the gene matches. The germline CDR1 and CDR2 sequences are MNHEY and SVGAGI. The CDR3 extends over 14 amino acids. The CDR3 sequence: CASRYDRDGEKLFF. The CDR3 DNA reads TGTGCCAGCAGGTATGACAGGGACGGAGAAAAACTGTTTTTT.

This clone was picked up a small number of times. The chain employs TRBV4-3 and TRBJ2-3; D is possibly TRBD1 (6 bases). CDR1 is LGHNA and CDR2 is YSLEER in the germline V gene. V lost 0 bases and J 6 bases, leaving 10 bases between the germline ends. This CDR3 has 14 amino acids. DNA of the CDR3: TGCGCCAGCAGCCAAGAGGGGGCATCGGATACGCAGTATTTT. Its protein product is CASSQEGASDTQYF.

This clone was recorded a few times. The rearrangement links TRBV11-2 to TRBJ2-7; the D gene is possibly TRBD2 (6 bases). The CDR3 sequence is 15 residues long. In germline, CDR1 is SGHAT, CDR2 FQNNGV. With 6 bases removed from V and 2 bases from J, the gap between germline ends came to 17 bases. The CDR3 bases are TGTGCCAGCAGGGGCCTCCGGCGGGGCACCTACGAGCAGTACTTC. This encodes CASRGLRRGTYEQYF.